This passage covers 15 T cell receptor beta chains from one sample sequenced in a study of blood T cells in healthy people across ages. The authors ran a second PCR of about 7 to 11 cycles using a sample-barcoded 5' primer and a J-beta primer mix. TCRdb called the 5' RACE reads again in MiXCR, with one record for every CDR3 protein. The sample has more than 500,000 distinct CDR3 sequences, about 27% seen once. These data were likewise used in another study, on T cells of mothers and their children.

The sample comprised blood. These receptors originate from a boy younger than 10 in good health.

The chain recombines TRBV5-6 with TRBJ2-2; TRBD2 aligns across 14 bases. CDR3 size: 17 residues. V shed 5 bases, J shed 8 bases, and the junction held 11 bases outside the gene matches. CDR1 and CDR2 (germline): SGHDT, YYEEEE. This chain's CDR3 is CASRPGTSGSGFGELFF. The CDR3 DNA is TGTGCCAGCAGACCCGGGACTAGCGGGAGTGGATTTGGGGAGCTGTTTTTT.

The chain couples TRBV27 to TRBJ2-2; the D is unclear. V dropped 3 bases and J dropped 5 bases, with 7 bases sitting between them. Germline CDR1 and CDR2: MNHEY and SMNVEV (reference sequence). The CDR3 loop spans 13 amino acids. CDR3 bases: TGTGCCAGCAGTTTTATGTATACCGGGGAGCTGTTTTTT. It yields the protein CASSFMYTGELFF.

This chain uses TRBV7-2 with TRBJ2-4, with D perhaps TRBD1 or TRBD2 (5 bases each). Trimming shortened V by 5 bases and J by 0 bases, and 14 bases separated the two germline ends. The length of the CDR3 is 16 residues. Germline CDR1 reads SGHTA; CDR2 reads FQGNSA. CDR3 in amino acids: CASSPSEGLAKNIQYF. CDR3 in DNA: TGTGCCAGCAGCCCCAGCGAGGGGTTAGCCAAAAACATTCAGTACTTC. The full variable domain, in which reference TRBV7-2 and TRBJ2-4 provide the parts outside the CDR3, is GAGVSQSPSNKVTEKGKDVELRCDPISGHTALYWYRQSLGQGLEFLIYFQGNSAPDKSGLPSDRFSAERTGGSVSTLTIQRTQQEDSAVYLCASSPSEGLAKNIQYFGAGTRLSVL.

The rearrangement joins TRBV4-3 to TRBJ2-5; D unresolved. The DNA end favors TRBJ2-1, so the J call may be wrong. CDR3 length equals 16 residues. Germline assignment: CDR1 LGHNA and CDR2 YSLEER. The CDR3 region has the DNA TGCGCCAGCAGCCAAACGTCACGGCAGACACAAAATGAGCAGTTCTTC. Residues: CASSQTSRQTQNEQFF.

This clonotype occurred a few times. The chain employs TRBV5-1 and TRBJ2-1; possibly TRBD1 for D (6 bases). Germline values: CDR1 SGHRS, CDR2 YFSETQ. This CDR3 region has 15 residues. Trimming took off 0 bases at V and 6 bases at J, with 13 bases between the two ends. The CDR3 loop is CASSLAPGQFNEQFF. CDR3 coding DNA: TGCGCCAGCAGCTTGGCCCCCGGACAGTTCAATGAGCAGTTCTTC.

The rearrangement joins TRBV28 to TRBJ2-4; D tentatively reads TRBD1 or TRBD2 (7 bases each). Germline CDR1 reads MDHEN; CDR2 reads SYDVKM. Trimming removed 8 bases at V and 0 bases at J, with 17 bases between. CDR3 length: 16 amino acids. CDR3 DNA: TGTGCCAGCGGTTCGCCAGGGGGGGTAGCCAAAAACATTCAGTACTTC. It encodes CASGSPGGVAKNIQYF.

The CDR3 DNA reads as TGCGCCAGCAGGCACACGGGAGGTACTGAAGCTTTCTTT. Its translation is CASRHTGGTEAFF. V usage is TRBV5-1 and J usage is TRBJ1-1; D unclear. The V end was cut by 5 bases, the J end by 5 bases, with 13 bases between. This CDR3 contains 13 residues. Germline V lookup: CDR1 SGHRS, CDR2 YFSETQ.

In the case of this clonotype: It may be a read error: a sequence one base away is much more abundant. The chain joins TRBV7-2 to TRBJ1-5, with D uncertain. In germline, CDR1 is SGHTA, CDR2 FQGNSA. The CDR3 contains 12 residues. CDR3 in amino acids: CASSESNQPHHF. In nucleotides, the CDR3 is TGTGCCAGCAGCGAGTCAAATCAGCCCCATCATTTT.

At least ten counts were recorded for this clonotype. V gene TRBV21-1 combines with J gene TRBJ2-2; TRBD2, the D gene given by the table, was not confirmed from the DNA. TRBV21-1 is a pseudogene segment. There are 17 residues in the CDR3. DNA of the CDR3: TGTGCCAGCAGCAAAGAGCTAGCGGACCCGACTACCGGGGAGCTGTTTTTT. This codes for CASSKELADPTTGELFF.

The gene calls are TRBV12-3 or TRBV12-4 and TRBJ2-5, with TRBD1 matching 8 bases. This CDR3 comprises 17 residues. J was trimmed by 2 bases and V by 6 bases; bases with no gene match: 14. CDR3 sequence (DNA): TGTGCCAGCAGCGACCGGACAGGGAGGTGGTGGCAAGAGACCCAGTACTTC. This encodes CASSDRTGRWWQETQYF.

The chain carries TRBV10-3 and TRBJ2-7; possibly TRBD2 for D (5 bases). Trimming removed 10 bases at V and 2 bases at J, with 18 bases between. Germline loops: CDR1 ENHRY, CDR2 SYGVKD. The CDR3 spans 14 residues. The CDR3 DNA is TGTGCCACGGCCGCGGGTTTATACCCCTACGAGCAGTACTTC. As protein: CATAAGLYPYEQYF.

This clonotype was observed a single time. V is TRBV10-3 and J is TRBJ2-7; 9 positions agree with TRBD1. Unmatched junction bases numbered 10, after V lost 3 bases and J lost 7 bases. CDR3 length equals 15 residues. In germline, CDR1 is ENHRY, CDR2 SYGVKD. The CDR3 DNA reads as TGTGCCATCAGTGAACGCCGGGACAGGGTCGGGGAGCAGTACTTC. Translating it yields CAISERRDRVGEQYF.

The CDR3 DNA follows: TGTGCCATCAGTGAGGTCCGGATTTCTAACTATGGCTACACCTTC. Amino acids: CAISEVRISNYGYTF. The genes are TRBV10-3 and TRBJ1-2; D uncertain. Trimming left V 2 bases short and J 0 bases short, with 10 bases between. The CDR3 totals 15 residues. Germline CDR1 reads ENHRY; CDR2 reads SYGVKD.

The chain carries TRBV14 and TRBJ2-1, with 12 bases identical to TRBD2. The germline V gene has CDR1 SGHDN and CDR2 FVKESK. This CDR3 comprises 16 residues. V lost 4 bases to trimming and J lost 6 bases; unmatched junction nucleotides: 7. The CDR3 loop reads CASSRQLAGGLNEQFF. Here the CDR3 DNA reads TGTGCCAGCAGCCGGCAACTAGCGGGAGGACTCAATGAGCAGTTCTTC.

This chain connects TRBV6-6 to TRBJ2-5, with 7 nucleotides matching TRBD1. In germline, CDR1 is MNHNY, CDR2 SVGAGI (reference sequence). The CDR3 runs 14 residues. V lost 1 base and J lost 3; bases outside the gene matches: 2. CDR3 amino acids: CASSYLDRKETQYF. The CDR3 DNA sequence: TGTGCCAGCAGTTACTTGGACAGGAAAGAGACCCAGTACTTC.